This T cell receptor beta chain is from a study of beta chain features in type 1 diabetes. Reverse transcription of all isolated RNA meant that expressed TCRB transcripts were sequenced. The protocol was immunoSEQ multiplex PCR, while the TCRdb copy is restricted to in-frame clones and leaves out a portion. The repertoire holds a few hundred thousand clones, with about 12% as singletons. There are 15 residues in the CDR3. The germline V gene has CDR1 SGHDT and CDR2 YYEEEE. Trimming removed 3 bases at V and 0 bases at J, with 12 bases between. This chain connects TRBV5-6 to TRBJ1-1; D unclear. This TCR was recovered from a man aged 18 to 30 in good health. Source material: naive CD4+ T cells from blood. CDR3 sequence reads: CASSYAGLMNTEAFF. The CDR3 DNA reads TGTGCCAGCAGCTACGCCGGACTAATGAACACTGAAGCTTTCTTT.